This T cell receptor (beta chain) derives from a study of T-cell memory formation after mild COVID-19. In its sample, this clonotype was seen a few times. Antigen unknown. The J segment lost 4 bases and the V segment lost 5 bases, leaving 9 bases of the junction unmatched. The CDR3 consists of 16 residues. Per the germline V gene, CDR1 is SGHTA and CDR2 is FQGTGA. TCRdb re-called the 5' RACE reads through MiXCR, storing one row per CDR3 protein. This sample has roughly 610,000 distinct CDR3 sequences, with 17% found just once. Study outcomes and limitations: Clonal second-wave expansions that peaked on day 37 had unconfirmed SARS-CoV-2 specificity.

V and J are TRBV7-3 and TRBJ2-2; 8 bases align to TRBD1. Sequences were obtained from PBMCs or a T cell subset sorted from them (not recorded which). The source of this sequence is an adult woman who had mild COVID-19 (a few samples of this study predate the infection). Cell type and time point are not known. The CDR3 protein is CASSLQGAGGTGELFF. CDR3 nucleotides: TGTGCCAGCAGCCTCCAGGGGGCTGGGGGCACCGGGGAGCTGTTTTTT.